This entry concerns a single TCR beta chain. The sample belongs to a study of control samples from healthy donors and cancer patients. The table came from immunoSEQ multiplex PCR; TCRdb's copy has only in-frame clones and leaves some out. The sample lists about 190,000 clones; about 91% were seen once. Germline V gives CDR1 SGHAT, CDR2 FQNNGV. The CDR3 runs 16 residues. Trimming shortened V by 1 base and J by 1 base, and 13 bases separated the two germline ends. This sequence was found in a man aged 30-40 years in good health. The V call is TRBV11-2, the J call TRBJ1-1, with D tentatively TRBD1 (5 bases). The sequenced sample consisted of blood. The CDR3 protein is CASSLGPGTENTEAFF. CDR3 DNA: TGTGCCAGCAGCTTAGGGCCAGGGACGGAGAACACTGAAGCTTTCTTT.